This T cell receptor beta chain was identified in a study of cytomegalovirus exposure and HLA in healthy donors. V shed 6 bases, J shed 7 bases, and the junction held 14 bases outside the gene matches. The length of the CDR3 is 16 residues. The germline gives CDR1 LGHNA, CDR2 YNFKEQ. Use of 60 Vbeta and 13 Jbeta primers characterized the PCR. Measured with immunoSEQ multiplex PCR; TCRdb has only the in-frame clones, and not every one. Of 150,000 to 200,000 clones listed, around 62% are singletons. Unrecorded immune exposure was likely among donors, who were nominally healthy when sampled. The TCR originated in a man aged 35-49 years in good health and CMV-seronegative. Source material: PBMCs. The genes are TRBV4-2 and TRBJ1-5; the match to TRBD1 covers 8 bases. The CDR3 bases are TGTGCCAGCAGTACAACTGCGGGACAGGCAAGACAGCCCCAGCATTTT. Residues: CASSTTAGQARQPQHF.